This T cell receptor (beta chain) comes out of a study of T cells in Graves' hyperthyroidism and ophthalmopathy. General observations from the study: Blood shared most expanded thyroid clonotypes above 0.001.

The study based diagnoses on clinical symptoms, serum thyroxine and TRAb, thyroid ultrasound and orbital computed tomography. Fresh 10 ml peripheral blood yielded PBMCs. The source material, RNA transcripts, was used to amplify TCR beta CDR3 regions. TCR CDR3 underwent first-round RT-PCR with the HTBI primer set. TCRdb re-derived calls from the multiplex PCR reads in MiXCR, one entry per CDR3 protein. The sample consists of a few hundred thousand distinct CDR3 sequences, approximately 15% of them appearing once. This clonotype was counted many times. Its antigen is currently unknown. This clonotype originated in a young woman with Graves' hyperthyroidism that later progressed to Graves' ophthalmopathy. The sequenced sample consisted of blood.

The CDR3 region is CASSLSAVQETQYF. Here the CDR3 DNA reads TGTGCCAGCAGCTTATCGGCAGTACAAGAGACCCAGTACTTC. The chain employs TRBV7-3 and TRBJ2-5; D is uncertain. CDR3 length: 14 residues. The germline gives CDR1 SGHTA, CDR2 FQGTGA. The V end lost 2 bases, the J end lost 2 bases, and 9 bases lay between the germline ends.